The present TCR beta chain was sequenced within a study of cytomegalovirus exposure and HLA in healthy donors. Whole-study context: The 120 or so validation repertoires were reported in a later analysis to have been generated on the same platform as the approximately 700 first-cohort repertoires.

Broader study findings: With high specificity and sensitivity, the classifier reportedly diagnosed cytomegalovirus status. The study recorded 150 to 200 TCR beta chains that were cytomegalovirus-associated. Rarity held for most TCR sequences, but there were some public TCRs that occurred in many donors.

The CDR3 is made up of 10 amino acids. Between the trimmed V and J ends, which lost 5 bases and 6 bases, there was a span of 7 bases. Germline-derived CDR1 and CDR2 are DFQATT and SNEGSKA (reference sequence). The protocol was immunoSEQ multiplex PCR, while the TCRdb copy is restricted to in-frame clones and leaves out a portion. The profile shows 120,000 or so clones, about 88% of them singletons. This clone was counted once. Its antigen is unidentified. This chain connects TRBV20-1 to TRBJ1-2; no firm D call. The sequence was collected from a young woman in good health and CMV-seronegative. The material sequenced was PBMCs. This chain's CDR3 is CSAGTNGYTF. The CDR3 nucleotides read TGCAGTGCTGGCACAAATGGCTACACCTTC.